Listed here are 12 T cell receptor beta chains from one sample, sequenced in a study of metastatic and nonmetastatic thyroid tumors. TCRdb reanalyzed the PCR reads with MiXCR. The data contain more than 10,000 clones, 24% of them singletons. Patients underwent thyroid surgery, and none had received any treatment before it. Sequencing input: blood. The receptors originated from a male donor with papillary thyroid cancer or a benign thyroid nodule (not recorded which). Some clones in this sample may be carry-over from other donors' samples.

This chain links TRBV5-1 with TRBJ2-7, with D perhaps matching TRBD2 (6 bases). The CDR3 is 14 amino acids. V was pared by 1 base and J by 3 bases, with 11 bases between. The V gene's germline CDR1 is SGHRS and CDR2 YFSETQ. The CDR3, as DNA: TGCGCCAGCAGCTTGAGGTCGGGAGACTACGAGCAGTACTTC. Its translation is CASSLRSGDYEQYF.

The sample holds a few counts of this clone. The genes are TRBV6-1 and TRBJ2-1, with 8 positions matching TRBD2. V lost 8 bases and J lost 14; bases outside the gene matches: 11. Germline V CDR1 and CDR2: MNHNS, SASEGT. The CDR3 loop spans 12 amino acids. CDR3 bases: TGTGCCAGCCGGGGGGGGCCCCCGGAGGAGTTCTTC. Encoded protein: CASRGGPPEEFF.

The J gene is TRBJ1-4, the V gene TRBV25-1; unclear D gene. The CDR3 consists of 16 residues. From germline, CDR1 is MGHDK and CDR2 SYGVNS. Trimming shortened V by 2 bases and J by 3 bases, and 13 bases separated the two germline ends. The chain's CDR3 is CASSESGVRPNEKLFF. The CDR3 coding sequence is TGTGCCAGCAGTGAAAGCGGCGTAAGACCTAATGAAAAACTGTTTTTT. Full variable domain (outside the CDR3, taken from reference TRBV25-1 and TRBJ1-4): EADIYQTPRYLVIGTGKKITLECSQTMGHDKMYWYQQDPGMELHLIHYSYGVNSTEKGDLSSESTVSRIRTEHFPLTLESARPSHTSQYLCASSESGVRPNEKLFFGSGTQLSVL.

The J gene is TRBJ2-7, the V gene TRBV11-2, with D possibly being TRBD2 (6 bases). There are 16 residues in the CDR3. The V end lost 3 bases, the J end lost 0 bases, and 15 bases lay between the germline ends. Germline V gene lookup returns CDR1 SGHAT and CDR2 FQNNGV. CDR3 residues: CASSFGGTLSSYEQYF. The CDR3 DNA reads as TGTGCCAGCAGCTTTGGGGGGACTCTAAGCTCCTACGAGCAGTACTTC.

CDR3 amino acids: CSARQPGEQYF. The CDR3 DNA is TGCAGTGCCAGACAGCCGGGCGAGCAGTACTTC. The V and J genes are TRBV20-1 and TRBJ2-7, with TRBD1 as a possible D gene (5 bases). V was shortened by 6 bases and J by 6 bases, with 12 bases between the two germline ends. Germline assignment: CDR1 DFQATT and CDR2 SNEGSKA (reference sequence). The CDR3 contains 11 residues.

This chain links TRBV19 with TRBJ2-7, with a weak D call TRBD1 (5 bases). The CDR3 spans 14 residues. V lost 3 bases to trimming and J lost 2 bases, with 11 bases between them. CDR1 LNHDA and CDR2 SQIVND come from the germline V gene (reference sequence). CDR3 sequence: CASSMEQGPYEQYF. The CDR3 DNA sequence: TGTGCCAGTAGTATGGAGCAGGGTCCCTACGAGCAGTACTTC.

In its sample, this clone was seen a few times. V and J are TRBV6-1 and TRBJ2-1, with TRBD2 identical over 10 bases. The CDR3 length is 15 residues. The germline gives CDR1 MNHNS, CDR2 SASEGT. V dropped 4 bases and J dropped 4; count of bases not matched to a gene: 4. This chain's CDR3 is CASSGPGLAYNEQFF. CDR3 DNA sequence: TGTGCCAGCAGTGGACCGGGACTAGCGTACAATGAGCAGTTCTTC.

The V gene is TRBV7-2, the J gene TRBJ2-7, with D perhaps TRBD1 (5 bases). The CDR3 extends over 15 amino acids. V was cut by 1 base and J by 1 base, with 11 bases left in between. Germline loops: CDR1 SGHTA, CDR2 FQGNSA. As DNA, the CDR3 is TGTGCCAGCAGCTTAGGGCAGGGATATTCCTACGAGCAGTACTTC. Translating gives CASSLGQGYSYEQYF.

This clone appeared a few times. V usage is TRBV28 and J usage is TRBJ2-5; TRBD1 or TRBD2 may be the D gene (5 bases each). V was pared by 2 bases and J by 2 bases, with 12 bases between. The germline CDR1 and CDR2 sequences are MDHEN and SYDVKM. The CDR3 consists of 15 residues. The CDR3 loop is CASSLDGTTQETQYF. Written as DNA, the CDR3 is TGTGCCAGCAGTTTAGACGGGACCACTCAAGAGACCCAGTACTTC.

This clone was counted between two and nine times. This chain uses TRBV28 with TRBJ2-7; 11 bases align to TRBD1. J lost 4 bases, V lost 4 bases, and 6 bases had no gene match. CDR1 is MDHEN and CDR2 is SYDVKM in the germline V gene. This CDR3 spans 15 amino acids. The CDR3 DNA reads TGTGCCAGCAGTTGTAGGGACAGGGGGTTGTACGAGCAGTACTTC. It specifies CASSCRDRGLYEQYF.

This clone has at least ten counts. This chain uses TRBV19 with TRBJ1-5, with D perhaps matching TRBD1 (6 bases). This CDR3 has 12 amino acids. The germline V gene has CDR1 LNHDA and CDR2 SQIVND (reference sequence). The germline V and J ends were trimmed by 10 bases and 3 bases, with 10 bases remaining between them. Written as DNA, the CDR3 is TGTGCCACGGGACAAATCAATCAGCCCCAGCATTTT. Translating it yields CATGQINQPQHF.

This clone was counted only a few times. The J gene is TRBJ2-1, the V gene TRBV7-8; D is perhaps TRBD2 (5 bases). V was clipped by 1 base and J by 15 bases, with 13 bases between them. CDR3 size: 12 residues. Germline loops: CDR1 SGHVS, CDR2 FQNEAQ. CDR3 bases: TGTGCCAGCAGCTTAGGGACTTTCGTTCCGTTCTTC. This codes for CASSLGTFVPFF.